This T cell receptor beta chain was recorded in a study of beta chain features in type 1 diabetes. CDR1 is MDHEN and CDR2 is SYDVKM in the germline V gene. CDR3 size: 14 residues. V lost 7 bases to trimming and J lost 2 bases, with 13 bases between them. The authors reverse transcribed all of the isolated RNA, so sequencing captured expressed TCRB transcripts. The table came from immunoSEQ multiplex PCR; TCRdb's copy has only in-frame clones and leaves some out. The sample holds 150,000 to 200,000 clones, around an eighth seen once. V gene TRBV28 combines with J gene TRBJ2-3; D may be TRBD1 (6 bases). The sequencing sample was made of central memory CD4+ T cells from blood. This TCR was recovered from a woman younger than 30 in good health. The CDR3 DNA sequence: TGTGCCAGCACCCGAGGGGGAAACACAGATACGCAGTATTTT. It yields the protein CASTRGGNTDTQYF. The entire variable domain, with the rest obtained from reference TRBV28 and TRBJ2-3, is as follows: DVKVTQSSRYLVKRTGEKVFLECVQDMDHENMFWYRQDPGLGLRLIYFSYDVKMKEKGDIPEGYSVSREKKERFSLILESASTNQTSMYLCASTRGGNTDTQYFGPGTRLTVL.